A selection of T cell receptor beta chains follows, all from one sample in a study of post-analysis software for immune sequencing data. Each CDR3 protein gets one entry after TCRdb re-called the PCR reads with MiXCR. The table records some 890,000 distinct CDR3 sequences, roughly 50% of them present only once. Sequencing used blood. The source of these receptors is a girl aged 10 to 17 with multiple sclerosis. CDR3s include the opening cysteine and the closing phenylalanine or tryptophan. The order of the fields is J gene, clone size, V gene, D gene, CDR3 protein, CDR3 DNA. D genes are given only for firm matches. Clone size is not always given. Where it is, it says once, few, many or a class for expanded clones.

TRBJ2-7	-	TRBV29-1	-	CSVETGLSYEQYF	TGCAGCGTTGAAACAGGGCTCTCCTACGAGCAGTACTTC
TRBJ2-3	-	TRBV20-1	-	CSANSPRSGGDTQYF	TGCAGTGCTAATAGCCCCCGGTCCGGAGGAGATACGCAGTATTTT
TRBJ2-1	once	TRBV7-8	TRBD2	CASSPPPSGGRLREQFF	TGTGCCAGCAGCCCGCCGCCTAGCGGGGGGAGACTACGGGAGCAGTTCTTC
TRBJ2-3	-	TRBV4-2	TRBD2	CASSQGSLAGVLVSTDTQYF	TGTGCCAGCAGCCAAGGATCGCTAGCGGGAGTCCTCGTTAGCACAGATACGCAGTATTTT
TRBJ1-2	once	TRBV20-1	-	CSARVGAGGLLPSFYGYTF	TGCAGTGCTAGAGTGGGTGCGGGGGGCCTTCTCCCTTCTTTCTATGGCTACACCTTC
TRBJ2-1	-	TRBV27	TRBD2	CASSLYRDLAGPYNEQFF	TGTGCCAGCAGCCTATATCGAGATCTAGCGGGGCCTTACAATGAGCAGTTCTTC
TRBJ2-7	once	TRBV5-1	TRBD1	CASSSGPGQGSDEQYF	TGCGCCAGCAGCTCTGGGCCGGGACAGGGCTCGGACGAGCAGTACTTC
TRBJ1-5	-	TRBV20-1	-	CSARDFGDQPQHF	TGCAGTGCTAGAGATTTCGGAGATCAGCCCCAGCATTTT
TRBJ2-1	-	TRBV19	TRBD2	CASSRIAGHYNEQFF	TGTGCCAGTAGTAGAATAGCGGGACACTACAATGAGCAGTTCTTC
TRBJ1-2	few	TRBV6-5	-	CASSYGPDYGYTF	TGTGCCAGCAGTTACGGTCCTGACTATGGCTACACCTTC
TRBJ2-4	-	TRBV18	-	CASSTTITGRAKNIQYF	TGTGCCAGCTCCACCACCATTACAGGGAGGGCCAAAAACATTCAGTACTTC
TRBJ1-4	-	TRBV20-1	-	CSAPRRGAKEKLFF	TGCAGTGCTCCCAGGAGGGGGGCAAAGGAAAAACTGTTTTTT
TRBJ2-5	few	TRBV6-2/TRBV6-3	-	CASSTGTGTQYF	TGTGCCAGCAGTACCGGAACCGGGACCCAGTACTTC
TRBJ2-1	-	TRBV19	TRBD2	CASSFSGRRALNDEQFF	TGTGCCAGTAGTTTTAGCGGGAGGCGTGCCCTCAACGATGAGCAGTTCTTC
TRBJ2-4	-	TRBV25-1	-	CASSEHLRVGAKNIQYF	TGTGCCAGCAGTGAACACTTGCGGGTGGGAGCCAAAAACATTCAGTACTTC
TRBJ2-2	-	TRBV14	-	CASRRDLVTGELFF	TGTGCCAGCAGACGGGACCTAGTGACCGGGGAGCTGTTTTTT
TRBJ1-2	-	TRBV20-1	-	CSARGQNYGYTF	TGCAGTGCTAGGGGGCAGAACTATGGCTACACCTTC
TRBJ2-1	-	TRBV9	-	CVSSQVSLAGEQFF	TGTGTCAGCAGCCAAGTCTCCCTGGCAGGTGAGCAGTTCTTC
TRBJ2-7	-	TRBV6-1	TRBD2	CASSERAGGSYEQYF	TGTGCCAGCAGTGAACGAGCGGGGGGCTCCTACGAGCAGTACTTC
TRBJ1-2	-	TRBV5-5	-	CASRREVGDYGYTF	TGTGCCAGCAGGCGTGAAGTGGGGGACTATGGCTACACCTTC
TRBJ2-7	-	TRBV16	-	CASSQGKYNEQYF	TGTGCCAGCAGCCAGGGGAAATACAATGAGCAGTACTTC
TRBJ2-7	-	TRBV29-1	-	CTPWGPSSYEQYF	TGCACCCCTTGGGGCCCGTCCTCCTACGAGCAGTACTTC
TRBJ2-5	-	TRBV10-3	-	CAIRRGAQQLETQYF	TGTGCCATCAGAAGGGGTGCCCAACAACTAGAGACCCAGTACTTC
TRBJ2-6	-	TRBV6-1	TRBD1	CASSPPTGRRASGANVLTF	TGTGCCAGCAGTCCTCCGACAGGGAGAAGAGCATCTGGGGCCAACGTCCTGACTTTC
TRBJ2-3	-	TRBV5-1	-	CASSLSRDTDTQYF	TGCGCCAGCAGCTTGAGCCGAGACACAGATACGCAGTATTTT
TRBJ2-4	few	TRBV4-1	-	CASRQEGDSTQYF	TGCGCCAGCAGACAAGAAGGGGATTCGACGCAGTACTTC
TRBJ2-1	-	TRBV12-3/TRBV12-4	-	CASSPRRSSYNEQFF	TGTGCCAGCAGTCCCCGACGAAGCTCCTACAATGAGCAGTTCTTC
TRBJ2-5	few	TRBV30	TRBD1	CAWRAQGDQETQYF	TGTGCCTGGAGGGCCCAGGGGGATCAAGAGACCCAGTACTTC
TRBJ2-2	-	TRBV14	TRBD2	CASSQESDGTRAGELFF	TGTGCCAGCAGCCAAGAGTCGGACGGGACTAGGGCCGGGGAGCTGTTTTTT
TRBJ2-1	few	TRBV29-1	-	CSVDSFGGADNEQFF	TGCAGCGTTGATTCCTTCGGGGGCGCGGACAATGAGCAGTTCTTC
TRBJ2-7	few	TRBV2	-	CASRDRDRGIHEQYF	TGTGCCAGCAGAGATCGGGACCGGGGCATCCACGAGCAGTACTTC
TRBJ2-5	few	TRBV15	TRBD1	CATSTRQGIRETQYF	TGTGCCACCAGCACCCGACAGGGGATCAGAGAGACCCAGTACTTC
TRBJ1-1	once	TRBV12-3/TRBV12-4	-	CASSLGGRGNTEAFF	TGTGCCAGCAGTTTAGGAGGCAGGGGGAACACTGAAGCTTTCTTT
TRBJ2-5	-	TRBV10-3	-	CAISVKDSRETQYF	TGTGCCATCAGCGTAAAGGACAGTCGAGAGACCCAGTACTTC
TRBJ2-7	-	TRBV6-1	-	CASSPEGSFRGPPYEQYF	TGTGCCAGCAGTCCCGAGGGTAGCTTCAGGGGTCCGCCCTACGAGCAGTACTTC
TRBJ1-2	few	TRBV29-1	-	CSVRTDPVHGYTF	TGCAGCGTGCGGACAGACCCGGTCCATGGCTACACCTTC
TRBJ1-2	-	TRBV12-3/TRBV12-4	TRBD1	CASTLRLGGGQGNYGYTF	TGTGCCAGCACCCTTCGCCTAGGAGGGGGACAGGGCAACTATGGCTACACCTTC
TRBJ2-4	-	TRBV27	-	CASPLLKQYF	TGTGCCAGCCCCCTTTTGAAGCAGTACTTC
TRBJ2-7	once	TRBV11-2	-	CASSLEPWGREQYF	TGTGCCAGCAGCTTAGAGCCCTGGGGGAGGGAGCAGTACTTC
TRBJ2-1	-	TRBV7-6	-	CASTQRGGPYNEQFF	TGTGCCAGCACTCAAAGAGGGGGACCTTACAATGAGCAGTTCTTC
TRBJ1-6	few	TRBV25-1	-	CASTKPGGNSPLHF	TGTGCCAGCACGAAACCCGGGGGAAATTCACCCCTCCACTTT
TRBJ2-5	-	TRBV5-1	TRBD2	CASSLESGGPAFETQYF	TGCGCCAGCAGCTTGGAGAGCGGGGGGCCCGCCTTTGAGACCCAGTACTTC
TRBJ2-7	-	TRBV2	TRBD1	CASNRDRGLNEQYF	TGTGCCAGCAATAGGGACAGGGGGCTCAACGAGCAGTACTTC
TRBJ1-2	-	TRBV2	-	CASRDTGRVHGYTF	TGTGCCAGCAGGGATACAGGGCGGGTACATGGCTACACCTTC